This is a list of T cell receptor beta chains from one sample in a study of regulatory T cells in long-lasting Graves disease. TCRdb re-derived calls from the multiplex PCR reads in MiXCR, one entry per CDR3 protein. The sample has over 500,000 distinct CDR3 sequences, approximately 15% seen once. In addition, the sample was reused for a study of T cells in Graves' hyperthyroidism and ophthalmopathy.

This material consisted of peripheral blood mononuclear cells (PBMCs), taken at new diagnosis, from a patient treated with antithyroid drugs. Receptors were obtained from a woman under 40 with Graves disease. Each CDR3 is given with its conserved first and last residue. A D gene is named only where the DNA matches it firmly. Rows give clone size only sometimes, using once, few, many, or a class for an expanded clone.

TRBJ1-1 | TRBV6-2/TRBV6-3 | few | 15 | TRBD1 | TGTGCCAGCAGTGAATCCAGGGCCGGGACAGTTGAAGCTTTCTTT | CASSESRAGTVEAFF
TRBJ1-4 | TRBV30 | many | 14 | NA | TGTGCCTGGAGCAGGGGTGTGACTAATGAAAAACTGTTTTTT | CAWSRGVTNEKLFF
TRBJ2-3 | TRBV7-9 | many | 13 | NA | TGTGCCAGCAGCTTAGGGACAGCAGATACGCAGTATTTT | CASSLGTADTQYF
TRBJ2-7 | TRBV6-2/TRBV6-3 | many | 14 | TRBD1 | TGTGCCAGCAGTCACAATCCCGGACAGGCATCGGGCTACTTC | CASSHNPGQASGYF
TRBJ1-5 | TRBV2 | NA | 15 | TRBD1 | TGTGCCAGCAAGCCTCAGGGGGTCAGCAATCAGCCCCAGCATTTT | CASKPQGVSNQPQHF
TRBJ2-1 | TRBV2 | many | 15 | NA | TGTGCCAGCGATATGGTCGGATCCTCCTACAATGAGCAGTTCTTC | CASDMVGSSYNEQFF
TRBJ1-3 | TRBV7-2 | few | 20 | NA | TGTGCCAGCAGCTTATTTGAATTTGGGCACAGGTTTAACTCTGGAAACACCATATATTTT | CASSLFEFGHRFNSGNTIYF
TRBJ2-5 | TRBV6-5 | NA | 15 | TRBD1 | TGTGCCAGCAGTTACGCCGACAGGGATTACGAGACCCAGTACTTC | CASSYADRDYETQYF
TRBJ1-1 | TRBV27 | once | 14 | TRBD1 | TGTGCCAGCAGGGGGAGGGGGCTGGGCACTGAAGCTTTCTTT | CASRGRGLGTEAFF
TRBJ2-5 | TRBV24-1 | once | 12 | NA | TGTGCCACCAGTCAGGGTCTGAAGACCCAGTACTTC | CATSQGLKTQYF
TRBJ1-1 | TRBV7-9 | few | 15 | TRBD1 | TGTGCCAGCAGCCGGGACAGCGGAATGAACACTGAAGCTTTCTTT | CASSRDSGMNTEAFF
TRBJ1-1 | TRBV19 | NA | 15 | TRBD1 | TGTGCCAGTAGTATCTCAGGGGGCTTGAACACTGAAGCTTTCTTT | CASSISGGLNTEAFF